This passage covers 21 T cell receptor beta chains from one sample sequenced in a study of T cell clusters in autoimmune cytopenias (dated by TCRdb to about 2019). Per sample, around 0.25 ug of peripheral blood genomic DNA, 35,000 to 45,000 genome equivalents, was used for TRB amplification. TCRdb shows the sequencer as Illumina MiSeq. TRB rearrangements were amplified by multiplex PCR following a touch-down protocol, with the TRB-A and TRB-B primer pools mixed in one tube. Through TCRdb reprocessing, the reads give one entry per CDR3 protein sequence; DNA is omitted. The table for this sample lists roughly 5,400 distinct CDR3 sequences. Just under 5% of the sample rests with the top ten. What was sequenced was peripheral blood. The receptors derive from a human donor with an autoimmune cytopenia or autoimmune hepatitis (not recorded which).

Measured by frequency, this clonotype is medium-sized (0.01 to 0.1%). J is TRBJ2-1 and V is TRBV27; TCRdb designates TRBD1, a call that cannot be tested without DNA. In germline, CDR1 is MNHEY, CDR2 SMNVEV (reference sequence). This CDR3 comprises 15 residues. The CDR3 sequence is CASRSGTGVANEQFF.

The CDR3 here is CASSPPAGGHYEQFF. The chain has TRBV18 and TRBJ2-1; no DNA is available, so the TRBD1 call from TCRdb remains unchecked. CDR3 length: 15 residues. Looked up from germline, CDR1 is KGHSH and CDR2 is LQKENI.

The gene calls are TRBV6-6 and TRBJ1-3; TCRdb's D call, TRBD1, is unchecked because there is no DNA. This CDR3 is 14 amino acids long. Germline V lookup: CDR1 MNHNY, CDR2 SVGAGI (reference sequence). The CDR3 protein is CASSRDRGGNTIYF.

The V call is TRBV6-2 or TRBV6-3, the J call TRBJ1-6; TCRdb reports TRBD1, a call that lacks DNA to check it against. The CDR3 covers 15 residues. In germline, CDR1 is MNHEY, CDR2 SVGEGT. CDR3 loop: CASSNHLRGLSPLHF.

This sequence joins TRBV30 and TRBJ1-1; as DNA is missing, the TRBD1 call by TCRdb cannot be tested. This CDR3 is built from 16 residues. CDR1 is GTSNPN and CDR2 is SVGIG in the germline V gene (reference sequence). CDR3 loop: CAWSTGTARGRTEAFF.

By frequency, this clonotype is medium-sized. The chain uses TRBV10-3 and TRBJ2-3; TCRdb calls TRBD2, which cannot be checked without DNA. Per the germline V gene, CDR1 is ENHRY and CDR2 is SYGVKD. The CDR3 sequence is 14 residues long. The CDR3 loop is CAISGTSGADTQYF.

This clonotype is labeled medium-sized based on frequency. V usage is TRBV6-5 and J usage is TRBJ2-7. Germline V gene data show CDR1 as MNHEY and CDR2 as SVGAGI. There are 16 residues in the CDR3. The CDR3 sequence is CASSSATSGSSYEQYF.

The genes are TRBV6-2 or TRBV6-3 and TRBJ2-5. The CDR3 is 17 residues long. Germline V CDR1 and CDR2: MNHEY, SVGEGT. The CDR3 spells CASSYSLVPQLQETQYF.

V and J are TRBV7-9 and TRBJ1-4; TCRdb lists TRBD1, though no DNA is available to test this call. Germline CDR1 is SEHNR and CDR2 is FQNEAQ (reference sequence). This CDR3 is built from 12 residues. CDR3 in amino acids: CASSAGTEKLFF.

The V and J genes are TRBV6-6 and TRBJ2-7. The CDR3 extends over 12 amino acids. CDR1 is MNHNY, CDR2 SVGAGI, per germline (reference sequence). The CDR3 spells CASKQGTYEQYF.

The V gene is TRBV7-2, the J gene TRBJ1-1. Germline V lookup: CDR1 SGHTA, CDR2 FQGNSA. The CDR3 runs to 16 residues. CDR3 sequence: CASSLDSGLIIGEAFF.

This clonotype shows up as medium-sized by frequency. This chain connects TRBV19 to TRBJ2-7; TCRdb designates TRBD1, a call that cannot be tested without DNA. The germline V gene has CDR1 LNHDA and CDR2 SQIVND (reference sequence). CDR3 length: 15 amino acids. CDR3 loop: CASTAGTGGIYEQYF.

The CDR3 reads CASSQDRTFQEGSPLHF. J is TRBJ1-6 and V is TRBV14; without DNA, the TCRdb call of TRBD1 cannot be checked. The CDR3 extends over 17 amino acids. The germline CDR1 and CDR2 sequences are SGHDN and FVKESK. Supplemented by reference TRBV14 and TRBJ1-6, the full variable domain reads EAGVTQFPSHSVIEKGQTVTLRCDPISGHDNLYWYRRVMGKEIKFLLHFVKESKQDESGMPNNRFLAERTGGTYSTLKVQPAELEDSGVYFCASSQDRTFQEGSPLHFGNGTRLTVT.

The rearrangement joins TRBV20-1 to TRBJ1-2; the D call from TCRdb, TRBD1, cannot be confirmed without DNA. CDR1 DFQATT and CDR2 SNEGSKA come from the germline V gene (reference sequence). There are 14 residues in the CDR3. The chain's CDR3 is CSASKDRVISGYTF.

The chain links TRBV4-3 to TRBJ2-3; the TRBD2 assignment by TCRdb is unverifiable without DNA. The germline CDR1 and CDR2 sequences are LGHNA and YSLEER. The CDR3 covers 18 residues. The CDR3 reads CASSQDPSTSVSTDTQYF.

This clonotype is classed as medium-sized by frequency. The chain is built from TRBV27 and TRBJ2-2; TCRdb lists TRBD1, though no DNA is available to test this call. The CDR3 totals 16 residues. Germline V gives CDR1 MNHEY, CDR2 SMNVEV (reference sequence). The CDR3 is CASSPLRVRYTGELFF.

Frequency places this clonotype as medium-sized. This chain uses TRBV6-2 or TRBV6-3 with TRBJ1-6; TCRdb designates TRBD1, a call that cannot be tested without DNA. Germline V CDR1 and CDR2: MNHEY, SVGEGT. The CDR3 runs to 15 residues. This CDR3 is CASSLMDRKVAPLHF.

V usage is TRBV6-1 and J usage is TRBJ1-5. Germline loops: CDR1 MNHNS, CDR2 SASEGT. CDR3 length: 16 amino acids. CDR3 sequence reads: CASSELSLLSNQPQHF.

This chain joins TRBV18 and TRBJ2-7; TCRdb's assignment of TRBD1 cannot be checked, as there is no DNA. The germline CDR1 and CDR2 sequences are KGHSH and LQKENI. CDR3 length equals 16 residues. The CDR3 spells CASSPRQGGIRIEQYF.

The chain couples TRBV12-3 or TRBV12-4 to TRBJ2-4. CDR3 length equals 12 residues. This chain's CDR3 is CASTESRTIQYF.

According to its frequency, this clonotype is medium-sized. This chain uses TRBV15 with TRBJ2-1; with no DNA, the TCRdb D assignment of TRBD2 cannot be verified. CDR3 length: 13 residues. Looked up from germline, CDR1 is LNHNV and CDR2 is YYDKDF (reference sequence). The CDR3 spells CATKLGSYNEQFF.